Below, one T cell receptor beta chain is given with its context. This record belongs to a study of blood T cell repertoires in COVID-19. This CDR3 comprises 14 residues. Germline-derived CDR1 and CDR2 are KGHDR and SFDVKD. V lost 4 bases and J lost 8; bases outside the gene matches: 9. This table comes from immunoSEQ multiplex PCR, and its TCRdb copy is limited to in-frame clones, with some not included. The sample lists about 290,000 clones; around 89% were seen once. Sample: peripheral blood. The chain uses TRBV24-1 and TRBJ1-2, with 7 bases that match TRBD1. The receptor was derived from a man in his forties with acute or convalescent COVID-19. The DNA for the CDR3 is TGTGCCACCAGTGACCCGGACAGGACGTGGGGCTACACCTTC. Its translation is CATSDPDRTWGYTF.